The 2 T cell receptor beta chains below come from one sample, sequenced in a study of T cell responses to AZD1222 COVID-19 vaccine. Profiling relied on immunoSEQ multiplex PCR, and the TCRdb table lists in-frame clones only, not all of them. The repertoire holds about 85,000 clones, around 88% seen once, with approximately 10% in the top ten. Sequenced material: peripheral blood, taken on day 0 of MenACWY control vaccination. Receptors were obtained from an adult in good health.

V is TRBV7-9 and J is TRBJ2-7, with D hard to call. Germline V gene data show CDR1 as SEHNR and CDR2 as FQNEAQ (reference sequence). The length of the CDR3 is 11 residues. Trimming left V 3 bases short and J 3 bases short, with 3 bases between. The CDR3: CASSFDYEQYF. CDR3 DNA: TGTGCCAGCAGCTTTGACTACGAGCAGTACTTC.

The chain carries TRBV10-3 and TRBJ2-1, with a tentative D call TRBD2 (7 bases). The CDR3 sequence is 15 residues long. CDR1 is ENHRY, CDR2 SYGVKD, per germline. V was trimmed by 0 bases and J by 8 bases, leaving 14 bases between them. DNA of the CDR3: TGTGCCATCAGTGAGTCTCGGGGGGCTATCGATGAGCAGTTCTTC. It codes for CAISESRGAIDEQFF.